The entry that follows covers one TCR beta chain sequence. The antigen it recognizes is unknown. No quality values exist for individual bases; no much larger clone is one base distant. This sample is drawn from a study of blood T cell dynamics during melanoma immunotherapy (TCRdb year 2020). Regarding the study in general: Patients with metastatic melanoma were treated with first-line pembrolizumab or nivolumab plus ipilimumab as standard of care in the United Kingdom. Peripheral T cell receptor repertoires of metastatic melanoma patients were profiled before and after one cycle of checkpoint inhibitor therapy to find early correlates of response. A training cohort was formed from consecutive patients, and a further independent group of patients from the same centre was pooled into an external validation set. Here is what the overall study found, with its caveats: The relatively small sample size was recognized as a factor that could limit how well the results generalize. Unlike progressors, patients who went on to achieve disease control showed a bifurcated reorganization of the PBMC repertoire at W3, with either increased clonality or increased diversity. The study was unable to establish whether the T cell clones driving the repertoire changes were melanoma-specific or instead reflected general immune activation.

Reading the label with the study, this specimen's time point is: week 3, after first cycle of checkpoint inhibitor. Blood was sampled before treatment (T0) and at week 3 (W3), after the first cycle of checkpoint blockade. Except for a couple of patients with rapid clinical progression, response was assessed 12 weeks after the first infusion by RECIST 1.1; disease control meant complete response, partial response or stable disease. Patients with prior systemic cancer treatment, concomitant immunosuppressant therapy or synchronous other active malignancies were excluded. Bulk PBMC and plasma cell-free DNA were both sequenced for TCR beta so that circulating cells and T cell turnover could be tracked. PBMC were isolated from blood with Lymphoprep and SepMate tubes, followed by red cell lysis. DNA from PBMC and sorted T cell subsets was extracted with QIAamp DNA Blood Mini kits. Including the terminal cysteine and phenylalanine, the CDR3 comprises 17 residues. Only the CDR3 region is kept as DNA, spanning 51 bases read in frame from base 1. Relative to germline, V is missing 3 bases and J is missing 2 bases, with 5 bases of the junction outside any gene match. CDR1 SGDLS and CDR2 YYNGEE were looked up in the germline V gene.

For every bulk PBMC sample, a fixed 350 ng of DNA was loaded. Following the manufacturer instructions, the immunoSEQ TCRb Assay kit was used to amplify TCR beta CDR3 sequences from genomic DNA. The KAPA Library Quantification Kit for Illumina platforms was used to quantify pooled libraries by qPCR. Pooled libraries were clustered at roughly 0.6-1.2 pM and sequenced on an Illumina NextSeq 500. Per the original workflow: Analysis of the TCR data relied on immunoSEQ ANALYZER and the R LymphoSeq package. A rearrangement efficiency score was calculated as productive divided by the sum of productive and non-productive CDR3 sequences. Clonality was assessed using the Gini coefficient and diversity using the Renyi index at alpha=1, with pairwise comparisons between timepoints within each patient. Clonal relatedness, based on an edit distance of 3, and repertoire similarity, based on the Bhattacharyya coefficient, were both computed in LymphoSeq. To classify response, a linear discriminant analysis based on week-3 changes in clonality and diversity was built with the R MASS and caret packages. Held by TCRdb, this immuneACCESS table contains in-frame sequences only and omits some clones. Under half of the omission traces to an unresolved V gene where checked; the cause of the rest is unknown. That table gives V, J and clone size, and the DNA gave D and trimming. Counted in this sample were approximately 7,000 clones; about 85% of them appeared once. Of the sample, more than 30% falls within the top ten clones.

The sample here was blood, taken from a patient treated with checkpoint blockade. The clonotype comes from a human donor with melanoma. Some clones in this sample may be carry-over from other donors' samples. The sequence joins TRBV9 to TRBJ2-6, with 10 junctional bases fitting TRBD1. The CDR3 loop reads CASSGGTGVPGANVLTF. The DNA sequence reads TGTGCCAGCAGCGGCGGGACAGGGGTACCTGGGGCCAACGTCCTGACTTTC.